The rows below give T cell receptor beta chains drawn from one sample of a study of long-term antiretroviral therapy in people with HIV. TCRdb's table, derived via immunoSEQ multiplex PCR, lists solely in-frame clones and lacks some. The sample includes around 19,000 clones, roughly 88% seen only once; the top ten take around 8.9%. Sequencing used unsorted PBMCs, obtained 1.2 years after starting antiretroviral therapy. These receptors all come from a middle-aged woman with HIV. Each CDR3 is given with its conserved first and last residue. A D gene is named only where the DNA matches it firmly. Only some rows state a clone size, as once, few, many or a class for expanded clones.

d_gene: -; j_gene: TRBJ2-2; v_gene: TRBV21-1; abundance: -; CDR3aa: CAIPTSGDANTGELFF; CDR3nt: TGTGCCATCCCGACTAGCGGCGACGCGAACACCGGGGAGCTGTTTTTT
d_gene: TRBD2; j_gene: TRBJ2-1; v_gene: TRBV29-1; abundance: -; CDR3aa: CSVEEGSGRWGEQFF; CDR3nt: TGCAGCGTTGAAGAGGGTAGCGGGAGGTGGGGTGAGCAGTTCTTC
d_gene: -; j_gene: TRBJ2-1; v_gene: TRBV7-7; abundance: -; CDR3aa: CASSPVLERSKASYNEQFF; CDR3nt: TGTGCCAGCAGCCCAGTTCTTGAGCGGAGTAAAGCCTCCTACAATGAGCAGTTCTTC
d_gene: -; j_gene: TRBJ2-5; v_gene: TRBV25-1; abundance: -; CDR3aa: CASKSGSFETQYF; CDR3nt: TGTGCCAGCAAGTCAGGGAGCTTTGAGACCCAGTACTTC
d_gene: -; j_gene: TRBJ1-3; v_gene: TRBV11-2; abundance: few; CDR3aa: CASSLVSSGNTIYF; CDR3nt: TGTGCCAGCAGCTTAGTTAGCTCTGGAAACACCATATATTTT
d_gene: -; j_gene: TRBJ2-7; v_gene: TRBV21-1; abundance: once; CDR3aa: CASSPREQAGNEQYF; CDR3nt: TGTGCCAGCAGTCCCCGCGAACAAGCGGGCAACGAGCAGTACTTC
d_gene: TRBD1; j_gene: TRBJ2-1; v_gene: TRBV9; abundance: -; CDR3aa: CASSVVLWGDRDNNEQFF; CDR3nt: TGTGCCAGCAGCGTAGTCCTTTGGGGGGACAGGGACAACAATGAGCAGTTCTTC
d_gene: -; j_gene: TRBJ1-2; v_gene: TRBV14; abundance: few; CDR3aa: CASSPHQITYGYTF; CDR3nt: TGTGCCAGCAGCCCCCATCAGATAACCTATGGCTACACCTTC
d_gene: -; j_gene: TRBJ1-1; v_gene: TRBV19; abundance: -; CDR3aa: CAETRQMAFF; CDR3nt: TGTGCCGAGACAAGACAGATGGCTTTCTTT
d_gene: -; j_gene: TRBJ2-7; v_gene: TRBV19; abundance: -; CDR3aa: CASTPTTRGPYEQYF; CDR3nt: TGTGCCAGTACCCCTACGACGCGGGGACCCTACGAGCAGTACTTC
d_gene: -; j_gene: TRBJ2-6; v_gene: TRBV5-1; abundance: -; CDR3aa: CASSPLTASSGANVLTF; CDR3nt: TGCGCCAGCAGCCCTTTGACAGCCAGCTCTGGGGCCAACGTCCTGACTTTC
d_gene: -; j_gene: TRBJ1-2; v_gene: TRBV15; abundance: few; CDR3aa: CATSFEGGTNYGYTF; CDR3nt: TGTGCCACCAGCTTCGAGGGGGGGACAAACTATGGCTACACCTTC
d_gene: -; j_gene: TRBJ2-7; v_gene: TRBV19; abundance: few; CDR3aa: CASSMFGQNSYEQYF; CDR3nt: TGTGCCAGTAGTATGTTTGGACAGAACTCCTACGAGCAGTACTTC
d_gene: -; j_gene: TRBJ2-2; v_gene: TRBV7-2; abundance: -; CDR3aa: CASSLRGSGTGELFF; CDR3nt: TGTGCCAGCAGCTTAAGGGGGTCAGGAACCGGGGAGCTGTTTTTT
d_gene: -; j_gene: TRBJ1-2; v_gene: TRBV28; abundance: -; CDR3aa: CASSLLFPNYGYTF; CDR3nt: TGTGCCAGCAGTTTATTATTCCCAAACTATGGCTACACCTTC
d_gene: -; j_gene: TRBJ2-3; v_gene: TRBV6-5; abundance: -; CDR3aa: CASSYRLSSTDTQYF; CDR3nt: TGTGCCAGCAGTTACCGGTTGTCTAGCACAGATACGCAGTATTTT
d_gene: -; j_gene: TRBJ1-2; v_gene: TRBV11-1; abundance: -; CDR3aa: CASSARVGGYTF; CDR3nt: TGTGCCAGCAGCGCCAGGGTGGGTGGCTACACCTTC
d_gene: -; j_gene: TRBJ1-5; v_gene: TRBV5-6; abundance: -; CDR3aa: CASSLAGFGNQPQHF; CDR3nt: TGTGCCAGCAGCTTGGCAGGGTTTGGTAATCAGCCCCAGCATTTT
d_gene: -; j_gene: TRBJ1-3; v_gene: TRBV18; abundance: -; CDR3aa: CASSPQQGSGNTIYF; CDR3nt: TGTGCCAGCTCACCACAACAGGGTTCTGGAAACACCATATATTTT
d_gene: TRBD1; j_gene: TRBJ1-1; v_gene: TRBV28; abundance: -; CDR3aa: CASSFTGGITEAFF; CDR3nt: TGTGCCAGCAGTTTTACAGGGGGCATCACTGAAGCTTTCTTT
d_gene: TRBD1; j_gene: TRBJ1-1; v_gene: TRBV14; abundance: -; CDR3aa: CASSHGQGNTEAFF; CDR3nt: TGTGCCAGCAGCCACGGACAGGGGAACACTGAAGCTTTCTTT
d_gene: -; j_gene: TRBJ2-2; v_gene: TRBV19; abundance: -; CDR3aa: CASSSVGGITGELFF; CDR3nt: TGTGCCAGTAGTTCGGTCGGGGGCATCACCGGGGAGCTGTTTTTT
d_gene: -; j_gene: TRBJ2-1; v_gene: TRBV28; abundance: -; CDR3aa: CASRGLGIAYNEQFF; CDR3nt: TGTGCCAGCAGGGGATTAGGGATCGCCTACAATGAGCAGTTCTTC
d_gene: TRBD2; j_gene: TRBJ2-7; v_gene: TRBV5-8; abundance: -; CDR3aa: CASSFPPERGPYEQYF; CDR3nt: TGTGCCAGCAGCTTTCCTCCCGAGCGGGGACCCTACGAGCAGTACTTC
d_gene: TRBD2; j_gene: TRBJ2-1; v_gene: TRBV7-9; abundance: once; CDR3aa: CASSLSYGGRLNEQFF; CDR3nt: TGTGCCAGCAGCTTATCCTACGGCGGGAGGTTGAATGAGCAGTTCTTC
d_gene: -; j_gene: TRBJ1-4; v_gene: TRBV19; abundance: -; CDR3aa: CASRRVAATNEKLFF; CDR3nt: TGTGCCAGTAGGAGGGTGGCGGCCACTAATGAAAAACTGTTTTTT